These 2 T cell receptor beta chains share one sample of origin, sequenced in a study of blood T cell repertoires in COVID-19. Measured with immunoSEQ multiplex PCR; TCRdb has only the in-frame clones, and not every one. The data contain approximately 140,000 clones, 84% of them seen just once; the ten biggest clones take up 35% to 40%. The sample consisted of peripheral blood. Receptors were obtained from a human donor in a cohort sampled during active COVID-19.

The chain's CDR3 is CASSINQGVDTQYF. CDR3 bases: TGTGCCAGTAGTATAAACCAGGGGGTGGATACGCAGTATTTT. The rearrangement uses TRBV19 and TRBJ2-3; 7 bases map to TRBD1. The CDR3 covers 14 residues. Losses at the gene ends were 2 bases for V and 6 bases for J; bases not matched to a gene: 5. Germline-derived CDR1 and CDR2 are LNHDA and SQIVND (reference sequence).

For the CDR3, the DNA is TGCGCCAGCAGATCCGTAGCGGGGGGGCGGTACGAGCAGTACTTC. This translates into CASRSVAGGRYEQYF. V is TRBV5-1 and J is TRBJ2-7; TRBD2 agrees at 11 bases. Germline V CDR1 and CDR2: SGHRS, YFSETQ. The CDR3 consists of 15 residues. The ends lost 5 bases at V and 4 bases at J; junction bases unmatched: 8.